The clone carrying this T cell receptor beta chain was seen a handful of times. The target antigen is unknown. Sequenced material consisted of expressed TCRB transcripts (all of the isolated RNA was reverse transcribed). The method was immunoSEQ multiplex PCR; TCRdb's version includes in-frame clones alone and lacks a portion of them. The sample consists of about 660,000 clones, over 12% of them appearing once. The record originates from a study of beta chain features in type 1 diabetes. On the study more broadly: Sorted cells examined across all samples numbered 107,917,701.

The study's findings and limits: Among all four CD4+ subsets, Type 1 diabetes patients had TCRB CDR3s that were moderately but significantly shorter.

V lost 7 bases, J lost 7 bases, and 13 bases lay in between. This CDR3 spans 12 amino acids. CDR1 is MDHEN, CDR2 SYDVKM, per germline. A CD45RO/CCR7/CD25/CD127/CD95/CD27 panel sorted naive, central memory, regulatory and stem cell-like memory CD4+ cells. Material for sequencing was naive CD4+ T cells from blood. The origin of this receptor is a man aged 18 to 35 with type 1 diabetes. The chain has TRBV28 and TRBJ1-2, with D possibly being TRBD1 (5 bases). This CDR3 is CASTWRRGGYTF. For the CDR3, the DNA is TGTGCCAGCACCTGGAGGAGGGGTGGCTACACCTTC.